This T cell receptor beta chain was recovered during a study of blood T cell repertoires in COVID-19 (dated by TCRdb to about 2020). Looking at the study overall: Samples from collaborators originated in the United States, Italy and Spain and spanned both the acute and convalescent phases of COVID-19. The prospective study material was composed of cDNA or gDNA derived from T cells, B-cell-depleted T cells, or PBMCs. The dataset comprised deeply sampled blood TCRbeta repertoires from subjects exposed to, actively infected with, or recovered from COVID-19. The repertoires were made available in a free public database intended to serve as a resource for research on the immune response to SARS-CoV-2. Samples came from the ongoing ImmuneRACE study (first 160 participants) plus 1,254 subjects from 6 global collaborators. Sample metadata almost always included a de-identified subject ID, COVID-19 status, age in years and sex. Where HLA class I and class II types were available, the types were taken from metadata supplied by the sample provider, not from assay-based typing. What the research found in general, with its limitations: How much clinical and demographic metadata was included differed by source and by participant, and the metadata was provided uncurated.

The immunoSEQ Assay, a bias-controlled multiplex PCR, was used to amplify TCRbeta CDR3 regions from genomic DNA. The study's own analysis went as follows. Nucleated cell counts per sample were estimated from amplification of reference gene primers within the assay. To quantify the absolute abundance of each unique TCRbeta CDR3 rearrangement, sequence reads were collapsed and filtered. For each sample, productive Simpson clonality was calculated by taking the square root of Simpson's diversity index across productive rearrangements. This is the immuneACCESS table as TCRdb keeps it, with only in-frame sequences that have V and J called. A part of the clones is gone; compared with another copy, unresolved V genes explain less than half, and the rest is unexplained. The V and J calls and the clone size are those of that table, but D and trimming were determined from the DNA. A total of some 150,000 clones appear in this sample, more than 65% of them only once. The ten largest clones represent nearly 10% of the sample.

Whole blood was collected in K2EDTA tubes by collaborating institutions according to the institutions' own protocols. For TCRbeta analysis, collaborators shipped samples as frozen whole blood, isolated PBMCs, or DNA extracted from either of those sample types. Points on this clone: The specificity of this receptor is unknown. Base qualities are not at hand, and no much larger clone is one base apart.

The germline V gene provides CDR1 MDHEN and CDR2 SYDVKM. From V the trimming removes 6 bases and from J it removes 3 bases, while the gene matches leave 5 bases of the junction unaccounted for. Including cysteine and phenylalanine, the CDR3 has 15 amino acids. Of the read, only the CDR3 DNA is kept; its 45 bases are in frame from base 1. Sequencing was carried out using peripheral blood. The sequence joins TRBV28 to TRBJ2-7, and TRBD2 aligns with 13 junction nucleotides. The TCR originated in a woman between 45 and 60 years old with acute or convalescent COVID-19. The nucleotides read TGTGCCAGCAGCGAACTAGCGGGGGGGCGCTACGAGCAGTACTTC. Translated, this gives CASSELAGGRYEQYF.